The next 21 T cell receptor beta chains were all read from a single sample in a study of T cell repertoires in cytomegalovirus infection. TCRdb re-derived calls from the reads in MiXCR, one entry per CDR3 protein. Found here are 150,000 to 200,000 distinct CDR3 sequences, 28% of them singletons; the top ten hold roughly 32%. Sequencing was carried out using PBMCs. The receptors here all came from a human donor in good health (CMV status not recorded). Some clones in this sample may be carry-over from other donors' samples.

The CDR3 sequence is CASSLGTGGGLQGIQYF. In DNA form, the CDR3 reads TGTGCCAGCAGCTTAGGGACAGGGGGCGGCCTCCAAGGGATTCAGTACTTC. This sequence joins TRBV7-6 and TRBJ2-4; 11 nucleotides line up with TRBD1. This CDR3 is built from 17 residues. Losses at the gene ends were 1 base for V and 10 bases for J; bases not matched to a gene: 12. Germline assignment: CDR1 SGHVS and CDR2 FNYEAQ.

The gene calls are TRBV7-9 and TRBJ2-1; D unresolved. Trimming removed 5 bases from V and 10 bases from J, with 9 bases in between. Germline V CDR1 and CDR2: SEHNR, FQNEAQ (reference sequence). This CDR3 spans 11 amino acids. The CDR3 DNA reads TGTGCCAGCAGCCCTGAAGGCGAGCAGTTCTTC. It translates to CASSPEGEQFF. Full variable domain (remainder filled in from reference TRBV7-9 and TRBJ2-1): DTGVSQNPRHKITKRGQNVTFRCDPISEHNRLYWYRQTLGQGPEFLTYFQNEAQLEKSRLLSDRFSAERPKGSFSTLEIQRTEQGDSAMYLCASSPEGEQFFGPGTRLTVL.

This chain uses TRBV7-3 with TRBJ1-6, with a tentative D call TRBD1 (5 bases). Germline values: CDR1 SGHTA, CDR2 FQGTGA. CDR3 length: 14 residues. Trimming took 1 base from V and 6 from J, leaving 7 bases between them. CDR3 protein: CASSLNQGNSPLHF. The CDR3 DNA reads TGTGCCAGCAGCTTAAATCAGGGTAATTCACCCCTCCACTTT.

The rearrangement uses TRBV29-1 and TRBJ2-5, with a tentative D call TRBD1 (6 bases). Trimming cost V 6 bases and J 2 bases, with 16 bases left between them. CDR1 is SQVTM and CDR2 is ANQGSEA in the germline V gene. This CDR3 spans 14 amino acids. CDR3 sequence reads: CSVLPGTTQETQYF. As DNA, the CDR3 is TGCAGCGTCCTGCCTGGGACAACTCAAGAGACCCAGTACTTC.

The chain is built from TRBV4-1 and TRBJ2-7, with D perhaps matching TRBD1 (6 bases). This CDR3 has 16 residues. The germline V gene has CDR1 MGHRA and CDR2 YSYEKL. Trimming left V 0 bases short and J 0 bases short, with 12 bases between. CDR3 sequence (DNA): TGCGCCAGCAGCCAAGATCGCGACAGGAGCTCCTACGAGCAGTACTTC. This codes for CASSQDRDRSSYEQYF.

This clonotype was seen at least ten times. The chain employs TRBV19 and TRBJ2-6; TRBD2 is a possible D gene (5 bases). Germline values: CDR1 LNHDA, CDR2 SQIVND (reference sequence). This CDR3 is 16 amino acids long. The ends were cut back, 0 bases at V and 3 bases at J, with 9 bases in the middle. The CDR3 DNA reads TGTGCCAGTAGTATAGATGAGGGTGGTGGGGCCAACGTCCTGACTTTC. As protein: CASSIDEGGGANVLTF. The entire variable domain, with the rest obtained from reference TRBV19 and TRBJ2-6, is as follows: DGGITQSPKYLFRKEGQNVTLSCEQNLNHDAMYWYRQDPGQGLRLIYYSQIVNDFQKGDIAEGYSVSREKKESFPLTVTSAQKNPTAFYLCASSIDEGGGANVLTFGAGSRLTVL.

This clonotype has a handful of counts. The rearrangement joins TRBV7-3 to TRBJ1-2; 8 nucleotides agree with TRBD1. With V trimmed by 1 base and J by 2 bases, 0 bases remained unmatched. CDR3 length: 14 amino acids. Germline CDR1 is SGHTA and CDR2 is FQGTGA. CDR3 region: CASSLNRGNYGYTF. The CDR3 DNA reads as TGTGCCAGCAGCTTAAACAGGGGGAACTATGGCTACACCTTC.

A few counts support this clonotype. The chain couples TRBV7-2 to TRBJ2-3; TRBD2 aligns across 7 bases. CDR1 is SGHTA and CDR2 is FQGNSA in the germline V gene. Trimming took 5 bases from V and 3 from J; bases not matched to a gene: 8. This CDR3 has 15 amino acids. The CDR3 nucleotides are TGTGCCAGCAGCGGGGCGGGGGATACTACAGATACGCAGTATTTT. Protein sequence: CASSGAGDTTDTQYF. The complete variable domain, with remaining parts taken from reference TRBV7-2 and TRBJ2-3, reads GAGVSQSPSNKVTEKGKDVELRCDPISGHTALYWYRQSLGQGLEFLIYFQGNSAPDKSGLPSDRFSAERTGGSVSTLTIQRTQQEDSAVYLCASSGAGDTTDTQYFGPGTRLTVL.

The chain has TRBV5-1 and TRBJ2-2, with unresolved D. V lost 1 base and J lost 2, with 9 bases in between. The CDR3 has 15 amino acids. Germline V gene sequence: CDR1 SGHRS, CDR2 YFSETQ. As DNA, the CDR3 is TGCGCCAGCAGCTTGAATGGGGTCAACACCGGGGAGCTGTTTTTT. It yields the protein CASSLNGVNTGELFF.

The genes are TRBV7-6 and TRBJ1-5; TRBD1 is a possible D gene (6 bases). The CDR3 covers 15 residues. V was trimmed by 4 bases and J by 5 bases, leaving 15 bases between them. Germline loops: CDR1 SGHVS, CDR2 FNYEAQ. CDR3 DNA: TGTGCCAGCAGCTCCATACAGGGCGTAGATCAGCCCCAGCATTTT. Its protein is CASSSIQGVDQPQHF.

CDR3: CASSPGGTGDIGNTIYF. The DNA for the CDR3 is TGTGCCAGCAGCCCCGGAGGGACAGGGGATATTGGAAACACCATATATTTT. The chain is built from TRBV5-4 and TRBJ1-3; TRBD1 matches 10 bases. This CDR3 has 17 amino acids. V lost 4 bases and J lost 3; bases outside the gene matches: 10. Germline V lookup: CDR1 SGHNT, CDR2 YYREEE (reference sequence). Complete variable domain (other parts from reference TRBV5-4 and TRBJ1-3): ETGVTQSPTHLIKTRGQQVTLRCSSQSGHNTVSWYQQALGQGPQFIFQYYREEENGRGNFPPRFSGLQFPNYSSELNVNALELDDSALYLCASSPGGTGDIGNTIYFGEGSWLTVV.

On this clonotype: A read error may be the cause here, since a much bigger clone is one base away. V and J are TRBV7-2 and TRBJ2-7; 7 bases fit TRBD1. Germline CDR1 reads SGHTA; CDR2 reads FQGNSA. Trimming cost V 4 bases and J 2 bases; bases outside gene matches: 8. There are 15 residues in the CDR3. The CDR3 protein is CASSYRQGVAYEQYF. The CDR3 region has the DNA TGTGCCAGCAGCTATCGACAGGGAGTGGCCTACGAGCAGTACTTC.

The genes are TRBV27 and TRBJ1-1; D ambiguous. In germline, CDR1 is MNHEY, CDR2 SMNVEV (reference sequence). This CDR3 contains 14 residues. V was trimmed by 0 bases and J by 4 bases, leaving 9 bases between them. The chain's CDR3 is CASSLSGMGTEAFF. The DNA of the CDR3 is TGTGCCAGCAGTTTATCAGGGATGGGCACTGAAGCTTTCTTT.

V and J are TRBV2 and TRBJ1-5; 8 bases line up with TRBD1. This CDR3 has 14 residues. The V gene end was trimmed by 6 bases and the J gene end by 6 bases; junction bases not matched to a gene: 7. Germline loops: CDR1 SNHLY, CDR2 FYNNEI. CDR3: CASRVGQGSQPQHF. The CDR3 nucleotides read TGTGCCAGCAGAGTAGGACAGGGAAGTCAGCCCCAGCATTTT.

This chain uses TRBV6-9 with TRBJ2-7; D is ambiguous. V was trimmed by 6 bases and J by 4 bases, leaving 4 bases between them. The CDR3 length is 10 residues. From germline, CDR1 is MNHGY and CDR2 SVAAGI. The CDR3 here is CASSLYEQYF. CDR3 DNA sequence: TGTGCCAGCAGCCTTTACGAGCAGTACTTC.

The J gene is TRBJ1-2, the V gene TRBV20-1; 8 bases match TRBD1. The germline gives CDR1 DFQATT, CDR2 SNEGSKA (reference sequence). The CDR3 has 16 amino acids. V lost 4 bases and J lost 6; bases outside the gene matches: 16. The CDR3: CSAITFRGQEGNGYTF. The DNA of the CDR3 is TGCAGTGCTATAACCTTTAGGGGACAGGAGGGTAATGGCTACACCTTC.

This clonotype was seen a handful of times. This chain links TRBV30 with TRBJ2-5; D is uncertain. Germline assignment: CDR1 GTSNPN and CDR2 SVGIG (reference sequence). V lost 0 bases and J 4 bases, leaving 15 bases between the germline ends. This CDR3 comprises 15 residues. CDR3 protein: CAWSVRSSWGETQYF. The CDR3 DNA is TGTGCCTGGAGTGTACGAAGTTCCTGGGGAGAGACCCAGTACTTC.

The chain employs TRBV7-4 and TRBJ2-1; the D gene could be TRBD1 or TRBD2 (5 bases each). CDR3 length equals 12 residues. Trimming removed 1 base from V and 10 bases from J, with 8 bases in between. Germline-derived CDR1 and CDR2 are SGHVT and SQSDAQ. DNA for the CDR3: TGTGCCAGCAGCTTAGTGGGGGACGAGCAGTTCTTC. It is translated as CASSLVGDEQFF.

This clonotype was found a few times. The chain uses TRBV20-1 and TRBJ1-5; 12 nucleotides align to TRBD1. The CDR3 spans 14 residues. V lost 6 bases to trimming and J lost 6 bases; unmatched junction nucleotides: 6. The germline gives CDR1 DFQATT, CDR2 SNEGSKA (reference sequence). CDR3 in amino acids: CSASGTGGFQPQHF. As DNA, the CDR3 is TGCAGTGCCTCCGGGACAGGGGGCTTTCAGCCCCAGCATTTT.

This rearrangement joins TRBV6-1 to TRBJ2-3; 13 nucleotides align to TRBD2. The V gene's germline CDR1 is MNHNS and CDR2 SASEGT. Trimming cost V 10 bases and J 1 base; bases outside gene matches: 2. The CDR3 has 14 amino acids. CDR3 amino acids: CAIGLAGGTDTQYF. CDR3 nucleotide sequence: TGTGCCATTGGACTAGCGGGGGGCACAGATACGCAGTATTTT.

This clonotype came up a few times. The chain has TRBV12-3 or TRBV12-4 and TRBJ1-1; 7 bases are shared with TRBD1. There are 13 residues in the CDR3. V shed 0 bases, J shed 6 bases, and the junction held 1 base outside the gene matches. CDR3 residues: CASSLAGGPEAFF. For the CDR3, the DNA is TGTGCCAGCAGTTTAGCAGGGGGCCCTGAAGCTTTCTTT.